Below, 30 T cell receptor beta chains from the same sample are listed, as sequenced in a study of cytomegalovirus exposure and HLA in healthy donors. Primers: 60 Vbeta forward and 13 Jbeta reverse. Some clones are missing from TCRdb's copy, which holds only in-frame ones; the method was immunoSEQ multiplex PCR. The data hold about 98,000 clones, with about 81% observed a single time. The source material was PBMCs. Receptors were obtained from a man aged 40-55 years in good health and CMV-seronegative.

A few counts support this clone. Within the sample, other DNA sequences also encode this same CDR3. CDR3 in amino acids: CASSPMDRDSPLHF. The CDR3 bases are TGTGCCAGCTCACCTATGGACAGGGACTCACCCCTCCACTTT. The chain is built from TRBV18 and TRBJ1-6, with TRBD1 matching over 8 bases. This CDR3 has 14 amino acids. With V trimmed by 3 bases and J by 10 bases, 5 bases remained unmatched. CDR1 and CDR2 (germline): KGHSH, LQKENI.

The chain is built from TRBV11-2 and TRBJ2-7, with TRBD1 matching over 9 bases. The CDR3 length is 14 residues. V lost 6 bases and J lost 1; bases outside the gene matches: 4. The germline V gene encodes CDR1 SGHAT and CDR2 FQNNGV. In DNA form, the CDR3 reads TGTGCCAGCAGATCCGGGACAGGGTCCTACGAGCAGTACTTC. Encoded protein: CASRSGTGSYEQYF.

The chain carries TRBV19 and TRBJ2-2; the D gene is possibly TRBD2 (7 bases). The V end was cut by 7 bases, the J end by 6 bases, with 24 bases between. In germline, CDR1 is LNHDA, CDR2 SQIVND (reference sequence). This CDR3 has 17 amino acids. This CDR3 reads CASTDTQGRLAAGELFF. The CDR3 DNA reads as TGTGCCAGTACGGATACTCAGGGGCGACTAGCAGCCGGGGAGCTGTTTTTT.

The chain combines TRBV10-1 with TRBJ2-3; 9 bases fit TRBD1. Germline loops: CDR1 WNHNN, CDR2 SYGVQD (reference sequence). The CDR3 spans 14 residues. J gave up 5 bases and V 2 bases, and 2 bases lay outside the gene matches. CDR3 DNA: TGCGCCAGCAGTGAGGGACAGGGGTTAGATACGCAGTATTTT. Amino acid sequence: CASSEGQGLDTQYF.

This sequence joins TRBV4-1 and TRBJ2-3; 15 bases fit TRBD2. V gave up 3 bases and J gave up 2 bases; unmatched junction bases: 9. Germline V gives CDR1 MGHRA, CDR2 YSYEKL. The CDR3 is 19 residues long. CDR3 DNA sequence: TGCGCCAGCAGCCAGGCCGGGACTAGCGGGGGGCCTATCACAGATACGCAGTATTTT. As protein: CASSQAGTSGGPITDTQYF.

This clone was detected only a few times. The rearrangement uses TRBV6-1 and TRBJ1-4, with D possibly being TRBD1 (6 bases). CDR1 is MNHNS, CDR2 SASEGT, per germline. Trimming cost V 7 bases and J 0 bases, with 12 bases left between them. CDR3 size: 15 residues. The CDR3 is CASNSGAATNEKLFF. The CDR3 DNA sequence: TGTGCCAGCAATTCAGGGGCTGCAACTAATGAAAAACTGTTTTTT.

The V gene is TRBV7-9, the J gene TRBJ2-5, with D perhaps TRBD2 (6 bases). Looked up from germline, CDR1 is SEHNR and CDR2 is FQNEAQ (reference sequence). V was clipped by 2 bases and J by 5 bases, with 12 bases between them. This CDR3 region has 14 residues. The CDR3 reads CASSLLRAGETQYF. The DNA for the CDR3 is TGTGCCAGCAGCTTATTACGGGCGGGGGAGACCCAGTACTTC.

Details on this clone: Relative to the germline gene, one junction end is altered; a read error may explain this. This chain connects TRBV5-1 to TRBJ2-5; tentatively, D is TRBD2 (6 bases). Germline lookup yields CDR1 SGHRS and CDR2 YFSETQ. The CDR3 consists of 13 residues. DNA for the CDR3: TGCGCCAGCGCCCCGGCAGGAGGGAAGACCCAGCACTTC. It codes for CASAPAGGKTQHF.

This clone was picked up a small number of times. The V gene is TRBV5-1, the J gene TRBJ2-1; 10 bases are shared with TRBD2. Germline trimming cut 5 bases from V and 3 bases from J; bases unmatched to any gene: 2. The CDR3 extends over 14 amino acids. Germline V gene data show CDR1 as SGHRS and CDR2 as YFSETQ. CDR3 loop: CASRWTSGYNEQFF. As DNA, the CDR3 is TGCGCCAGCAGATGGACTAGCGGCTACAATGAGCAGTTCTTC.

The chain uses TRBV6-5 and TRBJ2-5; 8 bases agree with TRBD1. Per the germline V gene, CDR1 is MNHEY and CDR2 is SVGAGI. V lost 5 bases to trimming and J lost 7 bases; unmatched junction nucleotides: 0. The CDR3 has 11 residues. The CDR3 protein is CASSDRGTQYF. In DNA form, the CDR3 reads TGTGCCAGCAGTGACAGGGGGACCCAGTACTTC.

This clone was detected only a few times. The chain has TRBV10-1 and TRBJ1-6; 10 nucleotides agree with TRBD1. This CDR3 contains 14 residues. The V gene end was trimmed by 4 bases and the J gene end by 7 bases; junction bases not matched to a gene: 1. Germline V gene data show CDR1 as WNHNN and CDR2 as SYGVQD (reference sequence). The CDR3, as DNA: TGCGCCAGCAGTGGACAGGGGGCGAATTCACCCCTCCACTTT. As protein: CASSGQGANSPLHF.

This chain links TRBV28 with TRBJ2-1; D is undetermined. This CDR3 comprises 14 residues. V was cut by 7 bases and J by 6 bases, with 16 bases left in between. The germline gives CDR1 MDHEN, CDR2 SYDVKM. CDR3 loop: CASTAWQNGNEQFF. DNA for the CDR3: TGTGCCAGCACCGCCTGGCAGAATGGCAATGAGCAGTTCTTC.

This chain links TRBV10-3 with TRBJ1-1, with D hard to call. Germline V lookup: CDR1 ENHRY, CDR2 SYGVKD. The CDR3 loop spans 15 amino acids. Trimming left V 7 bases short and J 1 base short, with 16 bases between. CDR3: CAIKGTGWANTEAFF. For the CDR3, the DNA is TGTGCCATCAAAGGCACTGGGTGGGCGAACACTGAAGCTTTCTTT.

V usage is TRBV1 and J usage is TRBJ2-3; the table's D call, TRBD2, has no DNA check behind it. TRBV1 is listed as a pseudogene. The CDR3 contains 16 residues. The CDR3 DNA follows: TGCACCAGCAGCCATCGTGGGGGGGGAGGCACAGATACGCAGTATTTT. Amino acids: CTSSHRGGGGTDTQYF.

This clone was found once. The DNA of the CDR3 is TGTGCCAGCAGCGGGACGGGACAGAACTATGGCTACACCTTC. It specifies CASSGTGQNYGYTF. The rearrangement links TRBV9 to TRBJ1-2; 7 nucleotides match TRBD1. The CDR3 is made up of 14 amino acids. V trimming: 3 bases; J trimming: 2 bases; junction bases outside the gene matches: 4. CDR1 and CDR2 from the germline V gene are SGDLS and YYNGEE.

The chain links TRBV5-1 to TRBJ1-3, with D unclear. Germline CDR1 reads SGHRS; CDR2 reads YFSETQ. The V and J ends lost 4 bases and 6 bases respectively, with 14 bases between them. The length of the CDR3 is 14 residues. The CDR3 spells CASSPDTGINTIYF. Written as DNA, the CDR3 is TGCGCCAGCAGCCCTGACACGGGAATAAACACCATATATTTT.

This clone was picked up one time. The J gene is TRBJ2-3, the V gene TRBV28; perhaps TRBD2 as D (6 bases). V was shortened by 6 bases and J by 1 base, with 8 bases between the two germline ends. CDR3 size: 13 residues. The germline gives CDR1 MDHEN, CDR2 SYDVKM. The CDR3 protein is CASRPSGTDTQYF. CDR3 nucleotides: TGTGCCAGCAGACCTAGCGGCACAGATACGCAGTATTTT.

This sequence joins TRBV27 and TRBJ1-5; D might be TRBD1 (6 bases). The germline V gene encodes CDR1 MNHEY and CDR2 SMNVEV (reference sequence). The V and J ends lost 3 bases and 5 bases respectively, with 11 bases between them. This CDR3 comprises 14 residues. Written as DNA, the CDR3 is TGTGCCAGCAGTTTCGACAGGAGATATCAGCCCCAGCATTTT. This encodes CASSFDRRYQPQHF.

The chain employs TRBV5-1 and TRBJ2-7; a possible D gene is TRBD2 (5 bases). The CDR3 runs to 13 residues. Germline V CDR1 and CDR2: SGHRS, YFSETQ. Trimming pared 0 bases from V and 4 bases from J, leaving 8 bases between. The CDR3 here is CASSLGGYYEQYF. DNA for the CDR3: TGCGCCAGCAGCTTGGGCGGGTATTACGAGCAGTACTTC.

V and J are TRBV10-3 and TRBJ1-2, with D perhaps matching TRBD1 (6 bases). CDR1 and CDR2 (germline): ENHRY, SYGVKD. V dropped 2 bases and J dropped 6 bases, with 16 bases sitting between them. CDR3 length equals 15 residues. The CDR3 loop reads CAISENLGAIDGYTF. CDR3 sequence (DNA): TGTGCCATCAGTGAGAATCTGGGGGCGATAGATGGCTACACCTTC.

The V call is TRBV9, the J call TRBJ1-2; 7 bases are a match to TRBD1. The CDR3 sequence is 14 residues long. The germline gives CDR1 SGDLS, CDR2 YYNGEE. Trimming removed 4 bases from V and 0 bases from J; junction bases left unmatched: 3. CDR3: CASSRDSANYGYTF. CDR3 coding DNA: TGTGCCAGCAGCAGGGACAGCGCTAACTATGGCTACACCTTC.

The chain is built from TRBV5-6 and TRBJ2-5, with a weak D call TRBD2 (6 bases). Germline V gene data show CDR1 as SGHDT and CDR2 as YYEEEE. The CDR3 has 18 residues. Trimming cost V 0 bases and J 0 bases, with 18 bases left between them. The CDR3 region is CASSLGLLGTQYQETQYF. The CDR3 DNA sequence: TGTGCCAGCAGCTTGGGACTCTTGGGGACTCAGTACCAAGAGACCCAGTACTTC.

V and J are TRBV5-1 and TRBJ2-1; 7 positions agree with TRBD1. The germline V gene has CDR1 SGHRS and CDR2 YFSETQ. The CDR3 runs 14 residues. Germline trimming cut 4 bases from V and 14 bases from J; bases unmatched to any gene: 15. CDR3 bases: TGCGCCAGCAGCAAACAATCCTACCCGGGACAGAAGTTCTTC. Amino acids: CASSKQSYPGQKFF.

V usage is TRBV10-3 and J usage is TRBJ1-6, with D uncertain. Germline lookup yields CDR1 ENHRY and CDR2 SYGVKD. This CDR3 region has 14 residues. The V end was cut by 8 bases, the J end by 7 bases, with 15 bases between. CDR3 sequence reads: CAIWSGRENSPLHF. The CDR3 DNA reads TGTGCCATCTGGTCAGGTCGAGAGAATTCACCCCTCCACTTT.

The chain couples TRBV6-4 to TRBJ2-1; 14 nucleotides line up with TRBD2. The CDR3 is made up of 15 amino acids. With 0 bases clipped from V and 9 bases from J, the junction kept 1 base outside the gene matches. Per germline, CDR1 MRHNA and CDR2 SNTAGT. CDR3 residues: CASSDSTSGGAEQFF. Written as DNA, the CDR3 is TGTGCCAGCAGTGACTCGACTAGCGGGGGGGCTGAGCAGTTCTTC.

The CDR3, as DNA: TGCAGCGTGAGGGACAGGGGTTTGGGGGCCAACGTCCTGACTTTC. Translation: CSVRDRGLGANVLTF. V usage is TRBV29-1 and J usage is TRBJ2-6; 10 bases are shared with TRBD1. V trimming: 6 bases; J trimming: 4 bases; junction bases outside the gene matches: 6. The germline CDR1 and CDR2 sequences are SQVTM and ANQGSEA. The CDR3 is 15 residues long.

The chain couples TRBV29-1 to TRBJ2-2, with 8 bases that match TRBD1. Germline CDR1 SQVTM, CDR2 ANQGSEA. The CDR3 totals 15 residues. After removal of 2 bases from V and 1 base from J, the junction contained 3 bases not matched to a gene. CDR3 sequence reads: CSVESGQGNTGELFF. In DNA, the CDR3 is TGCAGCGTTGAATCCGGACAGGGGAACACCGGGGAGCTGTTTTTT.

The chain is built from TRBV18 and TRBJ1-6, with D perhaps matching TRBD1 (6 bases). The CDR3 has 14 amino acids. V was shortened by 3 bases and J by 10 bases, with 13 bases between the two germline ends. Germline lookup yields CDR1 KGHSH and CDR2 LQKENI. Written as DNA, the CDR3 is TGTGCCAGCTCACCGAAGTCAGGGGAATCACCCCTCCACTTT. This gives the protein CASSPKSGESPLHF. The entire variable domain, with the rest obtained from reference TRBV18 and TRBJ1-6, is as follows: NAGVMQNPRHLVRRRGQEARLRCSPMKGHSHVYWYRQLPEEGLKFMVYLQKENIIDESGMPKERFSAEFPKEGPSILRIQQVVRGDSAAYFCASSPKSGESPLHFGNGTRLTVT.

V is TRBV6-1 and J is TRBJ1-2; D is ambiguous. The V gene's germline CDR1 is MNHNS and CDR2 SASEGT. The CDR3 is 13 residues long. Trimming pared 6 bases from V and 7 bases from J, leaving 15 bases between. For the CDR3, the DNA is TGTGCCAGCAGCCCGACCAGGACTGCTGGCTACACCTTC. It translates to CASSPTRTAGYTF.

The V and J genes are TRBV5-1 and TRBJ1-6, with D perhaps matching TRBD1 (6 bases). This CDR3 region has 16 residues. Germline V CDR1 and CDR2: SGHRS, YFSETQ. V was trimmed by 4 bases and J by 9 bases, leaving 20 bases between them. The CDR3 nucleotides are TGCGCCAGCAGCCCCCAACCGCCACAGGGATCTTCACCCCTCCACTTT. Encoded protein: CASSPQPPQGSSPLHF.